The 17 T cell receptor beta chains listed next were all sequenced from one sample in a study of T cells in Graves' hyperthyroidism and ophthalmopathy. TCR beta CDR3 regions were amplified from RNA transcripts. Primed by the HTBI set, a first-round RT-PCR was run on the TCR CDR3. One entry per CDR3 protein, called by TCRdb with MiXCR from the multiplex PCR reads. This table has roughly 570,000 distinct CDR3 sequences, under 60% appearing once. Sequenced material: peripheral blood or thyroid tissue (not recorded which). Every receptor here comes from a woman younger than 35 with Graves' hyperthyroidism.

V is TRBV18 and J is TRBJ2-5; the D call may be TRBD1 or TRBD2 (5 bases each). Trimming cost V 1 base and J 5 bases, with 32 bases left between them. Germline assignment: CDR1 KGHSH and CDR2 LQKENI. This CDR3 region has 21 residues. Written as DNA, the CDR3 is TGTGCCAGCTCACCACTTCCAATCCTCCCAGGCCCGGGGCCTACGAAGGAGACCCAGTACTTC. It encodes CASSPLPILPGPGPTKETQYF.

This clonotype has just a few counts. As DNA, the CDR3 is TGCAGCGTAGGGGGACTAGCGGGGAGCACAGATACGCAGTATTTT. Translating it yields CSVGGLAGSTDTQYF. The chain couples TRBV29-1 to TRBJ2-3; 13 bases map to TRBD2. The germline gives CDR1 SQVTM, CDR2 ANQGSEA. The CDR3 spans 15 residues. V shed 6 bases and J 0 bases; nucleotides not matched to a gene: 3.

This clonotype was seen many times. The chain links TRBV12-3 or TRBV12-4 to TRBJ1-4, with D possibly matching TRBD1 (6 bases). The length of the CDR3 is 14 residues. V shed 3 bases and J shed 6 bases, with 11 bases lying between them. CDR3 protein: CASSLGQADEKLFF. CDR3 bases: TGTGCCAGCAGTTTGGGACAAGCGGATGAAAAACTGTTTTTT.

This clonotype showed up many times. V gene TRBV5-1 combines with J gene TRBJ1-4; 7 bases line up with TRBD1. The V gene's germline CDR1 is SGHRS and CDR2 YFSETQ. The CDR3 has 15 residues. The junction had 5 bases not matched to a gene; V was cut back by 4 bases and J by 2 bases. CDR3 sequence: CASSRRQGTNEKLFF. For the CDR3, the DNA is TGCGCCAGCAGCCGAAGACAGGGCACTAATGAAAAACTGTTTTTT.

The table lists this clonotype with a count of one. The CDR3 DNA follows: TGTGCCACCAGCGGGGGGACAGGGCGCGGCTACACCTTC. It translates to CATSGGTGRGYTF. The chain links TRBV24-1 to TRBJ1-2, with TRBD1 identical over 9 bases. The V and J ends lost 7 bases and 8 bases, in that order; junction bases with no gene match: 7. The CDR3 covers 13 residues. Germline values: CDR1 KGHDR, CDR2 SFDVKD.

Comments on this clonotype: Germline and junction disagree at one end, which may indicate a read error. This chain links TRBV20-1 with TRBJ2-5, with TRBD2 matching 7 bases. This CDR3 has 10 residues. Germline V gene lookup returns CDR1 DFQATT and CDR2 SNEGSKA (reference sequence). The CDR3 loop is CSAPGRGEFF. In DNA form, the CDR3 reads TGCAGTGCTCCAGGACGGGGGGAGTTCTTC.

CDR3 sequence: CASSFRRVLETQYF. The CDR3 nucleotides are TGTGCCAGCAGTTTTCGGCGGGTCCTTGAGACCCAGTACTTC. V and J are TRBV12-3 or TRBV12-4 and TRBJ2-5; possible D gene TRBD2, 5 bases. Trimming shortened V by 3 bases and J by 5 bases, and 13 bases separated the two germline ends. CDR3 length equals 14 residues.

This clonotype was observed many times. The chain links TRBV5-1 to TRBJ2-7; D gene unclear. This CDR3 spans 14 amino acids. V dropped 0 bases and J dropped 5 bases, with 12 bases sitting between them. Germline values: CDR1 SGHRS, CDR2 YFSETQ. The CDR3 region has the DNA TGCGCCAGCAGCTTGGAAGTAGAGTTCCACGAGCAGTACTTC. It is translated as CASSLEVEFHEQYF.

This clonotype occurred many times. The chain combines TRBV12-3 or TRBV12-4 with TRBJ2-2, with 9 bases that match TRBD2. V shed 5 bases and J 5 bases; nucleotides not matched to a gene: 6. The CDR3 sequence is 15 residues long. CDR3 DNA: TGTGCCAGCAGTCAGGCGGGAGGGCCGACCGGGGAGCTGTTTTTT. Encoded protein: CASSQAGGPTGELFF.

The V gene is TRBV24-1, the J gene TRBJ1-1, with D possibly TRBD1 on 6 matching bases. Germline lookup yields CDR1 KGHDR and CDR2 SFDVKD. Trimming cost V 10 bases and J 0 bases, with 17 bases left between them. CDR3 length: 15 amino acids. CDR3 region: CATTEGGSMNTEAFF. CDR3 DNA: TGTGCCACTACTGAGGGGGGCTCGATGAACACTGAAGCTTTCTTT.

This clonotype appeared many times. This chain connects TRBV7-9 to TRBJ1-5, with 12 bases matching TRBD1. J gave up 4 bases and V 2 bases, and 9 bases lay outside the gene matches. CDR1 and CDR2 (germline): SEHNR, FQNEAQ (reference sequence). This CDR3 comprises 18 residues. The CDR3 coding sequence is TGTGCCAGCAGCTTATCCGGGACAGGGGGCGTTTGGAATCAGCCCCAGCATTTT. Its translation is CASSLSGTGGVWNQPQHF.

In this sample, this clonotype turned up many times. V is TRBV20-1 and J is TRBJ2-5; a weak D match, TRBD2 (6 bases). Trimming cost V 6 bases and J 2 bases, with 7 bases left between them. This CDR3 has 11 amino acids. Germline CDR1 DFQATT, CDR2 SNEGSKA (reference sequence). CDR3 in DNA: TGCAGTGCGGGGGGTCAAGAGACCCAGTACTTC. Translated, it gives CSAGGQETQYF.

This clonotype was seen ten or more times. The chain couples TRBV29-1 to TRBJ1-2; D is unclear. The V end was cut by 0 bases, the J end by 4 bases, with 6 bases between. Germline V gives CDR1 SQVTM, CDR2 ANQGSEA. This CDR3 has 12 amino acids. CDR3 loop: CSVEEGSYGYTF. CDR3 DNA sequence: TGCAGCGTTGAAGAGGGCAGCTATGGCTACACCTTC.

This sequence joins TRBV28 and TRBJ2-7, with 7 nucleotides matching TRBD1. The V segment lost 5 bases and the J segment 4 bases; nucleotides outside the gene matches: 11. Per the germline V gene, CDR1 is MDHEN and CDR2 is SYDVKM. There are 15 residues in the CDR3. The CDR3 is CASSPSLGQIYEQYF. The CDR3 DNA reads TGTGCCAGCAGTCCGAGCCTGGGACAGATATACGAGCAGTACTTC.

In its sample, this clonotype was seen many times. The DNA of the CDR3 is TGTGCCAGCAGCTTATCCAGGGAGGGTGAAAAACTGTTTTTT. Translated: CASSLSREGEKLFF. The chain recombines TRBV7-8 with TRBJ1-4; a possible D gene is TRBD1 (5 bases). The CDR3 consists of 14 residues. From germline, CDR1 is SGHVS and CDR2 FQNEAQ. The germline V and J ends were trimmed by 2 bases and 7 bases, with 11 bases remaining between them.

The chain employs TRBV4-1 and TRBJ1-5, with D maybe TRBD1 (6 bases). CDR1 and CDR2 (germline): MGHRA, YSYEKL. The CDR3 contains 15 residues. With 5 bases removed from V and 3 bases from J, the gap between germline ends came to 14 bases. The chain's CDR3 is CASSSRDNYNQPQHF. The CDR3 nucleotides are TGCGCCAGCAGCTCCCGGGACAACTACAATCAGCCCCAGCATTTT.

This chain joins TRBV12-3 or TRBV12-4 and TRBJ1-2; D not resolved. The CDR3 runs 14 residues. Trimming left V 3 bases short and J 3 bases short, with 11 bases between. For the CDR3, the DNA is TGTGCCAGCAGTTTCGGGGAGGAGGACTATGGCTACACCTTC. It codes for CASSFGEEDYGYTF.